This TCR beta chain was captured in a study of CXCR3-negative and CXCR3-positive naive CD8 T cells. Whole-study results and caveats: Memory, not naive, CXCR3-negative and CXCR3-positive cells differed in TRBV-TRBJ usage. CXCR3-positive naive cells had TRB CDR3s that were more hydrophobic than CXCR3-negative naive cells had.

5' RACE with UMI labels generated the TRB cDNA libraries. TCRdb reprocessed the 5' RACE reads and reports one entry per CDR3 protein, with no DNA. This sample's table has under 70,000 distinct CDR3 sequences. Concerning this clonotype: Antigen unknown.

CD45RO-CCR7+CD27+CD95- was the phenotype of naive CD8+ T cells. Sequencing was performed on naive CXCR3+ CD8+ T cells from blood. The subset here: CD45RO-CCR7+CD27+CD95- naive CD8+ T cells expressing CXCR3 (TNR3+). This receptor was obtained from a human donor in good health. Some clones in this sample may be carry-over from other donors' samples.

This CDR3 reads CASSEALRDSSQQYF. The chain is built from TRBV2 and TRBJ2-7; TCRdb's D call of TRBD2 is untestable without DNA. The CDR3 has 15 residues. CDR1 and CDR2 (germline): SNHLY, FYNNEI.